This is a list of T cell receptor beta chains from one sample in a study of cytomegalovirus exposure and HLA in healthy donors. Measured with immunoSEQ multiplex PCR; TCRdb has only the in-frame clones, and not every one. The table for this sample gives around 75,000 clones. The specimen was PBMCs. The origin of the receptors is a middle-aged man in good health and CMV-seropositive. Each CDR3 is given without its conserved first and last residue.

v_gene,j_gene,CDR3aa
TRBV7-6,TRBJ2-3,ASSLSGNTDTQY
TRBV7-8,TRBJ2-2,ASSLLAGANTGELF
TRBV5-6,TRBJ2-1,ASSETGLSSYNEQF
TRBV5-1,TRBJ1-1,ASRQGTNTEAF
TRBV7-2,TRBJ2-5,ASSLVSRGETQY
TRBV6-1,TRBJ1-2,ASSEGSYGGYT
TRBV7-7,TRBJ2-5,ASSWGGTGLETQY
TRBV2,TRBJ1-5,ASSGGFGQQPQH
TRBV28,TRBJ1-1,AIGGLNTEAF
TRBV6-5,TRBJ2-3,ASTSQTEDTQY
TRBV5-4,TRBJ2-7,ASSFDRGLYEQY
TRBV6-5,TRBJ2-3,ASKKQGDTQY
TRBV29-1,TRBJ2-2,SVSTGSGELF
TRBV5-1,TRBJ1-2,ASSPGFYGYT
TRBV5-1,TRBJ2-1,ASSLSGTALYNEQF
TRBV11-3,TRBJ2-3,ASSLRAGDTDTQY
TRBV4-1,TRBJ2-3,ASSQPFLAGGTDTQY
TRBV6-1,TRBJ1-5,ASSGTWENQPQH
TRBV5-1,TRBJ1-1,ASSWGQGGGANTEAF
TRBV11-2,TRBJ2-3,ASSLVAGGGDTQY
TRBV6-5,TRBJ2-3,ASSYFGGSRADTQY
TRBV2,TRBJ1-2,ASSLEATYGYT
TRBV15,TRBJ2-3,ATSSRDRLTDTQY
TRBV5-1,TRBJ1-2,ASSFIRGKSYGYT
TRBV27,TRBJ2-5,ASSLLRDPTETQY
TRBV5-1,TRBJ1-1,ASSLRLPGQGLEAF
TRBV7-2,TRBJ2-1,ASSFGGGRSYNEQF
TRBV30,TRBJ2-5,AYSPTEEETQY
TRBV6-1,TRBJ2-7,ASIDRALREQY
TRBV5-6,TRBJ1-1,ASSLTGYPEAF
TRBV11-2,TRBJ2-2,ASSLSYAGELF
TRBV19,TRBJ1-1,ASSIGGMNTEAF
TRBV5-4,TRBJ2-4,ASSSPSGTGENIQY